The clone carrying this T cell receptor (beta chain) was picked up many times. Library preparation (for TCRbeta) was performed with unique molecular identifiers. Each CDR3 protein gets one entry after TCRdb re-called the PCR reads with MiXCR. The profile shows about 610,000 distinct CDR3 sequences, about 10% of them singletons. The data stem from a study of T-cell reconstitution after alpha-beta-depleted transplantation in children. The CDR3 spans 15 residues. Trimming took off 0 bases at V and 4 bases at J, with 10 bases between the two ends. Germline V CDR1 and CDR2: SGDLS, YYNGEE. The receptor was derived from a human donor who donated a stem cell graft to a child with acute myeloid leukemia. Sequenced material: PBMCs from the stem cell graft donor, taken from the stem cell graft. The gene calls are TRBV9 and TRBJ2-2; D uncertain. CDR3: CASSVGGPGTGELFF. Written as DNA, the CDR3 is TGTGCCAGCAGCGTAGGGGGTCCCGGCACCGGGGAGCTGTTTTTT. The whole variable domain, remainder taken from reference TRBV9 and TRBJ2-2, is DSGVTQTPKHLITATGQRVTLRCSPRSGDLSVYWYQQSLDQGLQFLIQYYNGEERAKGNILERFSAQQFPDLHSELNLSSLELGDSALYFCASSVGGPGTGELFFGEGSRLTVL.